This T cell receptor beta chain was sequenced for a study of T-cell reconstitution after alpha-beta-depleted transplantation in children. This clonotype occurred a few times. The antigen is unknown. The V end lost 9 bases, the J end lost 8 bases, and 17 bases lay between the germline ends. Germline V gene lookup returns CDR1 LNHNV and CDR2 YYDKDF (reference sequence). This CDR3 has 13 residues. The TCRbeta library was prepared with unique molecular identifiers. MiXCR, run by TCRdb on the PCR reads, gives a single entry per CDR3 protein. The profile shows a few hundred thousand distinct CDR3 sequences, roughly a quarter of them singletons. Study results and limitations: Several hundred graft clones that had expanded were reportedly the source of alpha-beta T cells about two months after transplant. Day-60 TCRbeta diversity that was high in some patients was derived from surviving recipient T cells and thymic progenitors. T-cell numbers and diversity, one year after transplant, stemmed largely from T cells that were newly produced.

This clonotype originated in a boy less than two years old with Wiskott-Aldrich syndrome, due to receive a stem cell transplant. This material consisted of PBMCs, taken before TCRalphabeta/CD19-depleted stem cell transplant. The J gene is TRBJ2-1, the V gene TRBV15; D is perhaps TRBD2 (6 bases). Here the CDR3 reads CATGTLARDEQFF. The CDR3 coding sequence is TGTGCCACAGGGACTCTTGCTAGAGATGAGCAGTTCTTC.